This T cell receptor (beta chain) was recorded in a study of CD4 T cells in relation to SARS-CoV-2 and coronaviruses. Study at large: Crossreactive spike epitopes shared across donors were mapped to their HLA restriction. The study's findings and limits: According to naive versus memory sequencing, detected responses are memory recall, not newly primed.

The CDR3 is 16 amino acids. The V end was cut by 1 base, the J end by 3 bases, with 13 bases between. Germline CDR1 reads MNHNS; CDR2 reads SASEGT. Repertoires were generated with immunoSEQ multiplex PCR, while TCRdb's copy carries only in-frame clones and drops some. The table lists about 56,000 clones, around 92% of them singletons. Comments on this clone: Its antigen is not known.

The sample consisted of naive CD4+ T cells from PBMCs. As for subset: naive CD4+ T cells isolated by negative enrichment. The TCR was taken from an adult with COVID-19. This chain joins TRBV6-1 and TRBJ1-3, with a possible D match to TRBD1 (5 bases). The CDR3 DNA follows: TGTGCCAGCAGTGAAGGTTGGGGCCAGGGTGGAAACACCATATATTTT. Its translation is CASSEGWGQGGNTIYF.